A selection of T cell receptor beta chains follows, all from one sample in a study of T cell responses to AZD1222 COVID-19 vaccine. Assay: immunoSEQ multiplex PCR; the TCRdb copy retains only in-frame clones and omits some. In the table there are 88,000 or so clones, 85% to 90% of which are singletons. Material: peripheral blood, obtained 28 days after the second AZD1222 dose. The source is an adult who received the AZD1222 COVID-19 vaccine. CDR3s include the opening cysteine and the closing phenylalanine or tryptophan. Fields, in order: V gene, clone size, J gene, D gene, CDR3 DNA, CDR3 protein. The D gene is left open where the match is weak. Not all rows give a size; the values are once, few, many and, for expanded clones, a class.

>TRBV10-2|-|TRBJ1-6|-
TGCGCCAGCAGTGAGAATAGGAGGGGGGTAAGTTCACCCCTCCACTTT
CASSENRRGVSSPLHF
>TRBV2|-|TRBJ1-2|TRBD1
TGTGCCAGCATGGGCAGGGGGCCTTTTGGCTACACCTTC
CASMGRGPFGYTF
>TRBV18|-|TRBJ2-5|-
TGTGCCAGCTCGCAGACACTGCAAGAGACCCAGTACTTC
CASSQTLQETQYF
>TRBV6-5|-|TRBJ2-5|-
TGTGCCAGCAGTTACTCCCCCGCAGAGACCCAGTACTTC
CASSYSPAETQYF
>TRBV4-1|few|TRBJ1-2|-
TGCGCCAGCAGCCAGCCAGGCACTATTAACTATGGCTACACCTTC
CASSQPGTINYGYTF
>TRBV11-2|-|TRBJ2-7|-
TGTGCCAGCAGCTTAAATTACGGGCCGGCCTACGAGCAGTACTTC
CASSLNYGPAYEQYF
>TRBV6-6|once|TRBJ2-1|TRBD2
TGTGCCAGCGGGCTAGCGGGAGACAATGAGCAGTTCTTC
CASGLAGDNEQFF
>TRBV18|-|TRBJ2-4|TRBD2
TGTGCCAGCTCACCGGGACTAGCGGGGGGGCAGGACATTCAGTACTTC
CASSPGLAGGQDIQYF
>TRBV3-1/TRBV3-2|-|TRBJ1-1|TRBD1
TGTGCCAGCAGCCCGGGACAGGGAGGGACTGAAGCTTTCTTT
CASSPGQGGTEAFF
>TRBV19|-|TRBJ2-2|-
TGTGCCAGTAGTATGGGGCCATACACCGGGGAGCTGTTTTTT
CASSMGPYTGELFF
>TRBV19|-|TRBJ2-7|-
TGTGCCAGTAGCCCTACAGGGCACGAGCAGTACTTC
CASSPTGHEQYF
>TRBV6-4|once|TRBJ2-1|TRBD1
TGTGCCAGCGCGAGACAGGGGCTGTCTTCTAGCTCCTACAATGAGCAGTTCTTC
CASARQGLSSSSYNEQFF
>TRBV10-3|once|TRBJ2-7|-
TGTGCCATCAGTGACTCCACCTACGAGCAGTACTTC
CAISDSTYEQYF
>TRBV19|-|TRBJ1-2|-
TGTGCCAGTAGTTCCCAGAGGTGGGCCGACGACGACTATGGCTACACCTTC
CASSSQRWADDDYGYTF
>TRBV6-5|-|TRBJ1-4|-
TGTGCCAGCCGGCCATGGGTGAGAAGTGAAAAACTGTTTTTT
CASRPWVRSEKLFF
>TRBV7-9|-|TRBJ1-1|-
TGTGCCAGCAGCCCCGGACAGCTTCGCACTGAAGCTTTCTTT
CASSPGQLRTEAFF
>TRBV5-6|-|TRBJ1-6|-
TGTGCCAGCAGCTTGGATATGGGATATTCACCCCTCCACTTT
CASSLDMGYSPLHF
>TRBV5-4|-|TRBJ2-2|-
TGTGCCAGCAGTCTCCTTGGCGGGGAGCTGTTTTTT
CASSLLGGELFF
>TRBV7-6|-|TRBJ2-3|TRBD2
TGTGCCAGCAGCTTAGTAGGCGGGGGGGCGCAGGATACGCAGTATTTT
CASSLVGGGAQDTQYF
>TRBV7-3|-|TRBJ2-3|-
TGTGCCAGCAGCTTAAGTGGGAAAGCAGATACGCAGTATTTT
CASSLSGKADTQYF
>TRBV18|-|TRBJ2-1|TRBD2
TGTGCCAGCTCACAACTAGCGGGGGGCCAGCGGGCCAATGAGCAGTTCTTC
CASSQLAGGQRANEQFF
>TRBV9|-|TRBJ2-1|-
TGTGCCAGCAGCGTAGGAGGGTCCACCTACAATGAGCAGTTCTTC
CASSVGGSTYNEQFF
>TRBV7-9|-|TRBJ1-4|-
TGTGCCAGCAGCTTCCTCGGGGGTGGAGGAAATGAAAAACTGTTTTTT
CASSFLGGGGNEKLFF
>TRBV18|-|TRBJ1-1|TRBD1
TGTGCCAGCTCACCACGGGCGACAGGGTTGAACACTGAAGCTTTCTTT
CASSPRATGLNTEAFF
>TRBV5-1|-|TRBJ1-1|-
TGCGCCAGCAGCTTCAGGGGTGGGGACACTGAAGCTTTCTTT
CASSFRGGDTEAFF
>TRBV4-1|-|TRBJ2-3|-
TGCGCCAGCAAAGCGGGCCTCACAGATACGCAGTATTTT
CASKAGLTDTQYF
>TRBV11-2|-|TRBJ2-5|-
TGTGCCAGCAGTTTCACAGGGTCCTGGGAGACCCAGTACTTC
CASSFTGSWETQYF
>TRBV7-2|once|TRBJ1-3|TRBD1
TGTGCCAGCAGCCCGGGACAGACCTTAAACACCATATATTTT
CASSPGQTLNTIYF
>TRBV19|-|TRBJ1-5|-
TGTGCCAGTAGTGAGGGACATCAGCCCCAGCATTTT
CASSEGHQPQHF
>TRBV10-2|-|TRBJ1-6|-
TGCGCCAGCAGTGGAATCAGGGAATTCTATAATTCACCCCTCCACTTT
CASSGIREFYNSPLHF
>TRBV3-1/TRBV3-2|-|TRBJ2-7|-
TGTGCCAGCAGCCGTTCGGCAGGCGAGCAGTACTTC
CASSRSAGEQYF
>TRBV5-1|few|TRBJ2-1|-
TGCGCCAGCAGCCCGGTCGGGTGGGGGGCATCCTACAATGAGCAGTTCTTC
CASSPVGWGASYNEQFF
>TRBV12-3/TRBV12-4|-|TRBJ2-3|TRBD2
TGTGCCAGCAGCCTGGGGGGGGATACGCAGTATTTT
CASSLGGDTQYF
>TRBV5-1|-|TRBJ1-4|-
TGCGCCAGCAGCTTGGATAGTACAACTAATGAAAAACTGTTTTTT
CASSLDSTTNEKLFF
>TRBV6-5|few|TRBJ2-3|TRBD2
TGTGCCAGCAGTTATAAGCGGGGACCCACAGATACGCAGTATTTT
CASSYKRGPTDTQYF
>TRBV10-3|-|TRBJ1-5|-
TGTGCCATCAGTGACAAGGATGGCAATCAGCCCCAGCATTTT
CAISDKDGNQPQHF
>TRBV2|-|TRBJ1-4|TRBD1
TGTGCCAGCAGGGCGACAGGGGCAACTAATGAAAAACTGTTTTTT
CASRATGATNEKLFF
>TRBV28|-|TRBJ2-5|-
TGTGCCAGCAGTTTAGTGAGCGCGACGGCCCAGTACTTC
CASSLVSATAQYF
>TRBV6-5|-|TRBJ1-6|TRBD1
TGTGCCGTACCGGGACAGGAAATGTCACCCCTCCACTTT
CAVPGQEMSPLHF
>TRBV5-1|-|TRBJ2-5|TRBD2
TGCGCCAGCAGCTTGTTAGCGGGTCTAGAGACCCAGTACTTC
CASSLLAGLETQYF
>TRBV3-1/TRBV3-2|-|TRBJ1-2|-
TGTGCCAGCAGCCAAGGGGAGAATCGACATGGCTACACCTTC
CASSQGENRHGYTF
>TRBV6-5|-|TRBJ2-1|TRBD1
TGTGCCAGCAGTTACCTTAGGACAGGGGAAAGTGAGCAGTTCTTC
CASSYLRTGESEQFF